This paragraph reports one T cell receptor beta chain. Its cognate antigen is unknown. The source of the sample is a study of cytotoxic CD8 clonotypes in ibrutinib-treated CLL. The wider study: Response was recorded as partial in approximately 24 patients and complete in 2; at median roughly 73 months, about 14 remained remitted and about 12 had progressed.

The protocol was immunoSEQ multiplex PCR, while the TCRdb copy is restricted to in-frame clones and leaves out a portion. The repertoire has around 250,000 clones, under 75% of them found once; the top ten carry 15%. V gave up 0 bases and J gave up 3 bases, with 12 bases separating them. CDR1 is SGDLS, CDR2 YYNGEE, per germline. CDR3 length: 15 residues. Study-wide results and caveats: Researchers report that baseline clonality outpaced age-matched healthy donors and tracked circulating CD8+ T-cell counts. Stable or contracted on treatment, public clonotypes were also uncommon. Clonality increased at ibrutinib response and stayed stable in sustained remission. At progression, however, it fell back toward baseline.

The chain combines TRBV9 with TRBJ1-1; D may be TRBD1 (5 bases). The TCR was taken from a human donor with chronic lymphocytic leukemia. The sequencing used PBMCs, collected after 24 months of ibrutinib treatment. The CDR3 loop reads CASSVVGVGDTEAFF. DNA for the CDR3: TGTGCCAGCAGCGTAGTTGGGGTGGGGGACACTGAAGCTTTCTTT.